A single sample gave rise to the 28 T cell receptor beta chains below, sequenced in a study of CD8 T cells in Susac syndrome. Random hexamers were used to reverse transcribe an amount of about 0.5 to 1 ug RNA. TCRdb analysed the immunoSEQ multiplex PCR reads with MiXCR anew, one entry per CDR3 protein. Among 250,000 to 300,000 distinct CDR3 sequences listed, roughly 90% were seen once. Sequenced material: CD8+ T cells from PBMCs. These receptors were taken from a human donor with multiple sclerosis.

Only a few counts were recorded for this clonotype. This chain connects TRBV9 to TRBJ1-5; D is undetermined. CDR1 and CDR2 from the germline V gene are SGDLS and YYNGEE. V gave up 8 bases and J gave up 2 bases, with 5 bases separating them. This CDR3 is 11 amino acids long. CDR3 sequence: CASGGNQPQHF. CDR3 bases: TGTGCCAGTGGGGGCAATCAGCCCCAGCATTTT.

The rearrangement links TRBV4-1 to TRBJ2-1; unclear D gene. Trimming took 2 bases from V and 4 from J, leaving 6 bases between them. CDR3 size: 13 residues. Germline V CDR1 and CDR2: MGHRA, YSYEKL. The CDR3 DNA reads TGCGCCAGCAGCCAAAGGTCGTACAATGAGCAGTTCTTC. As protein: CASSQRSYNEQFF.

The chain has TRBV4-1 and TRBJ2-2; D ambiguous. The CDR3 consists of 15 residues. The ends were cut back, 0 bases at V and 3 bases at J, with 8 bases in the middle. Germline loops: CDR1 MGHRA, CDR2 YSYEKL. The CDR3 sequence is CASSQDTSYTGELFF. Here the CDR3 DNA reads TGCGCCAGCAGCCAAGATACCAGCTACACCGGGGAGCTGTTTTTT.

The chain carries TRBV10-2 and TRBJ2-1; 10 bases line up with TRBD2. The CDR3 extends over 16 amino acids. Germline CDR1 is WSHSY and CDR2 is SAAADI. Trimming removed 5 bases from V and 5 bases from J; junction bases left unmatched: 9. The CDR3 loop is CASSIILAGVNNEQFF. The CDR3 DNA reads TGCGCCAGCAGTATTATTCTAGCGGGAGTTAACAATGAGCAGTTCTTC.

The chain recombines TRBV9 with TRBJ2-3; 9 bases agree with TRBD2. The V gene's germline CDR1 is SGDLS and CDR2 YYNGEE. The CDR3 is 16 residues long. The J segment lost 6 bases and the V segment lost 3 bases, leaving 11 bases of the junction unmatched. The CDR3 region has the DNA TGTGCCAGCAGCGGATCCAGCGGGGGGACTGCGGATACGCAGTATTTT. This encodes CASSGSSGGTADTQYF.

The chain is built from TRBV20-1 and TRBJ1-1, with TRBD1 matching 9 bases. V lost 6 bases, J lost 6 bases, and 11 bases stayed unmatched. Germline lookup yields CDR1 DFQATT and CDR2 SNEGSKA (reference sequence). The CDR3 spans 14 residues. The CDR3 loop reads CSARVRDRVSEAFF. CDR3 coding DNA: TGCAGTGCGAGGGTCCGGGACAGGGTGTCTGAAGCTTTCTTT.

J is TRBJ2-3 and V is TRBV14; 9 bases fit TRBD1. CDR1 and CDR2 from the germline V gene are SGHDN and FVKESK. Germline trimming cut 3 bases from V and 4 bases from J; bases unmatched to any gene: 8. CDR3 length equals 16 residues. Here the CDR3 reads CASSHRPGQGSDTQYF. In DNA form, the CDR3 reads TGTGCCAGCAGCCACCGACCGGGACAGGGTTCAGATACGCAGTATTTT.

V is TRBV28 and J is TRBJ2-7, with TRBD2 as a possible D gene (6 bases). V was trimmed by 7 bases and J by 2 bases, leaving 15 bases between them. Germline-derived CDR1 and CDR2 are MDHEN and SYDVKM. The CDR3 totals 14 residues. The CDR3 DNA follows: TGTGCCAGCACAAATAGCGGTGCCACCTACGAGCAGTACTTC. Residues: CASTNSGATYEQYF.

This chain links TRBV30 with TRBJ2-7; 8 bases fit TRBD1. Looked up from germline, CDR1 is GTSNPN and CDR2 is SVGIG (reference sequence). V trimming: 5 bases; J trimming: 6 bases; junction bases outside the gene matches: 6. This CDR3 has 12 residues. CDR3 nucleotide sequence: TGTGCCTGGGACTTAACAGGGGGCGAGCAGTACTTC. Protein product: CAWDLTGGEQYF.

The chain has TRBV13 and TRBJ2-2; 12 bases are a match to TRBD2. Trimming cost V 5 bases and J 3 bases; bases outside gene matches: 4. Looked up from germline, CDR1 is PRHDT and CDR2 is FYEKMQ (reference sequence). This CDR3 is 16 amino acids long. CDR3 DNA: TGTGCCAGCAGCACGACTAGCGGGAGTGACACCGGGGAGCTGTTTTTT. As protein: CASSTTSGSDTGELFF. Drawing the rest from reference TRBV13 and TRBJ2-2, the complete variable domain is AAGVIQSPRHLIKEKRETATLKCYPIPRHDTVYWYQQGPGQDPQFLISFYEKMQSDKGSIPDRFSAQQFSDYHSELNMSSLELGDSALYFCASSTTSGSDTGELFFGEGSRLTVL.

J is TRBJ1-2 and V is TRBV20-1; D remains unclear. The CDR3 runs to 13 residues. Looked up from germline, CDR1 is DFQATT and CDR2 is SNEGSKA (reference sequence). V shed 2 bases and J shed 3 bases, with 10 bases lying between them. The CDR3 region is CSARPRTDYGYTF. The CDR3 nucleotides are TGCAGTGCTAGACCAAGGACGGACTATGGCTACACCTTC.

This clonotype showed up just a few times. J is TRBJ1-6 and V is TRBV14; no clear D. The CDR3 has 14 amino acids. Deletions cut 0 bases from V and 11 bases from J, with 11 bases between. Per germline, CDR1 SGHDN and CDR2 FVKESK. The CDR3 loop reads CASSQDPYRAPLHF. Written as DNA, the CDR3 is TGTGCCAGCAGCCAAGATCCCTACCGAGCACCCCTCCACTTT. The full variable domain, with the rest looked up from reference TRBV14 and TRBJ1-6, is EAGVTQFPSHSVIEKGQTVTLRCDPISGHDNLYWYRRVMGKEIKFLLHFVKESKQDESGMPNNRFLAERTGGTYSTLKVQPAELEDSGVYFCASSQDPYRAPLHFGNGTRLTVT.

The chain joins TRBV6-1 to TRBJ2-7, with D unresolved. Germline V gene lookup returns CDR1 MNHNS and CDR2 SASEGT. This CDR3 contains 11 residues. The V end was cut by 1 base, the J end by 12 bases, with 10 bases between. CDR3 in DNA: TGTGCCAGCAGTGAAGACCAAGGACCGTACTTC. Protein: CASSEDQGPYF.

The chain employs TRBV6-5 and TRBJ2-1, with D unclear. CDR3 length equals 14 residues. V shed 4 bases and J shed 7 bases, with 14 bases lying between them. Germline V gene data show CDR1 as MNHEY and CDR2 as SVGAGI. The CDR3 region has the DNA TGTGCCAGCAGTTTTCGTCCTAGTAAGAATGAGCAGTTCTTC. It translates to CASSFRPSKNEQFF.

This rearrangement joins TRBV4-3 to TRBJ1-2; D not certain. Looked up from germline, CDR1 is LGHNA and CDR2 is YSLEER. V lost 4 bases and J lost 3, with 12 bases in between. The CDR3 has 14 residues. This CDR3 is CASSPNSGYYGYTF. As DNA, the CDR3 is TGCGCCAGCAGCCCTAATTCGGGATACTATGGCTACACCTTC.

V and J are TRBV4-3 and TRBJ2-7, with 10 bases identical to TRBD1. CDR1 LGHNA and CDR2 YSLEER come from the germline V gene. This CDR3 region has 15 residues. Trimming cost V 0 bases and J 6 bases; bases outside gene matches: 5. Written as DNA, the CDR3 is TGCGCCAGCAGCCAAGATCGGGGGACAGGGGCCGAGCAGTACTTC. Translation gives CASSQDRGTGAEQYF.

The V gene is TRBV19, the J gene TRBJ2-1; D is possibly TRBD1 or TRBD2 (5 bases each). V gave up 7 bases and J gave up 2 bases, with 15 bases separating them. CDR1 and CDR2 (germline): LNHDA, SQIVND (reference sequence). This CDR3 spans 15 amino acids. The CDR3 DNA reads TGTGCCAGTAATTACCGGGACCAGACCTACAATGAGCAGTTCTTC. Encoded protein: CASNYRDQTYNEQFF.

This chain connects TRBV10-3 to TRBJ2-5, with D perhaps TRBD2 (5 bases). The V gene's germline CDR1 is ENHRY and CDR2 SYGVKD. The V and J ends lost 2 bases and 1 base respectively, with 8 bases between them. The CDR3 runs 14 residues. CDR3 bases: TGTGCCATCAGTGAGCCAGCGGTCCAAGAGACCCAGTACTTC. Translated, it gives CAISEPAVQETQYF.

The genes are TRBV5-1 and TRBJ2-7; D could derive from TRBD1 or TRBD2 (5 bases each). V lost 0 bases and J lost 6, with 19 bases in between. This CDR3 comprises 16 residues. The germline CDR1 and CDR2 sequences are SGHRS and YFSETQ. Here the CDR3 reads CASSLGDHTGTTEQYF. The CDR3 bases are TGCGCCAGCAGCTTGGGGGACCACACGGGGACCACCGAGCAGTACTTC.

The chain is built from TRBV7-8 and TRBJ2-1; possibly TRBD1 for D (6 bases). Germline CDR1 SGHVS, CDR2 FQNEAQ. The ends were cut back, 5 bases at V and 2 bases at J, with 10 bases in the middle. CDR3 size: 14 residues. Here the CDR3 DNA reads TGTGCCAGCAGCCGGACAGCGACCTACAATGAGCAGTTCTTC. This translates into CASSRTATYNEQFF.

The chain links TRBV5-1 to TRBJ1-1; TRBD1 matches 7 bases. V shed 4 bases and J 0 bases; nucleotides not matched to a gene: 6. The CDR3 has 15 amino acids. The germline V gene has CDR1 SGHRS and CDR2 YFSETQ. The CDR3 nucleotides are TGCGCCAGCAGCCGGGACAGAAACATGAACACTGAAGCTTTCTTT. This encodes CASSRDRNMNTEAFF.

The rearrangement joins TRBV10-3 to TRBJ2-7; D assignment may be TRBD1 or TRBD2 (5 bases each). Germline values: CDR1 ENHRY, CDR2 SYGVKD. V dropped 3 bases and J dropped 3 bases, with 9 bases sitting between them. The CDR3 contains 13 residues. DNA of the CDR3: TGTGCCATCAGTGACGGGACCCTCTACGAGCAGTACTTC. Residues: CAISDGTLYEQYF.

This clonotype appeared once. This chain uses TRBV5-6 with TRBJ2-2; 7 bases agree with TRBD1. V trimming: 0 bases; J trimming: 2 bases; junction bases outside the gene matches: 10. The CDR3 runs 18 residues. Per germline, CDR1 SGHDT and CDR2 YYEEEE. Here the CDR3 reads CASSLEFGQGVNTGELFF. The DNA of the CDR3 is TGTGCCAGCAGCTTGGAGTTTGGGCAGGGGGTAAACACCGGGGAGCTGTTTTTT.

The chain employs TRBV29-1 and TRBJ2-7, with 12 bases matching TRBD2. V lost 4 bases to trimming and J lost 4 bases; unmatched junction nucleotides: 5. The CDR3 runs to 14 residues. Germline CDR1 reads SQVTM; CDR2 reads ANQGSEA. As DNA, the CDR3 is TGCAGCGTTGTGGGCACTAGCGGGGGGTACGAGCAGTACTTC. Translating gives CSVVGTSGGYEQYF.

This clonotype was counted a single time. This rearrangement joins TRBV9 to TRBJ1-2; TRBD1 is a possible D gene (6 bases). The V gene lost 6 bases and the J gene lost 2 bases, with 14 bases spanning the gap. The CDR3 consists of 14 residues. Germline values: CDR1 SGDLS, CDR2 YYNGEE. CDR3 protein: CASTPPGDNYGYTF. The CDR3 region has the DNA TGTGCCAGCACCCCCCCAGGGGACAACTATGGCTACACCTTC.

J is TRBJ1-3 and V is TRBV7-9, with unresolved D. The CDR3 loop spans 10 amino acids. Germline CDR1 SEHNR, CDR2 FQNEAQ (reference sequence). V was pared by 11 bases and J by 8 bases, with 10 bases between. The CDR3 spells CAGLGDTIYF. The CDR3 region has the DNA TGTGCCGGACTTGGGGACACCATATATTTT.

The chain combines TRBV5-4 with TRBJ2-7, with TRBD1 matching 9 bases. This CDR3 has 22 amino acids. J gave up 5 bases and V 2 bases, and 29 bases lay outside the gene matches. CDR1 and CDR2 (germline): SGHNT, YYREEE (reference sequence). CDR3 amino acids: CASSFTTGGAAGKPSRGDEQYF. In nucleotides, the CDR3 is TGTGCCAGCAGCTTTACCACAGGGGGCGCGGCGGGGAAACCTTCTAGGGGCGACGAGCAGTACTTC.

This chain connects TRBV7-2 to TRBJ2-1, with 9 bases fitting TRBD1. The CDR3 spans 19 residues. V shed 3 bases and J 1 base; nucleotides not matched to a gene: 13. The germline gives CDR1 SGHTA, CDR2 FQGNSA. CDR3 in DNA: TGTGCCAGCAGCTTGGCGGGACAGGGTAAATCAAGGTCCTACAATGAGCAGTTCTTC. Its protein is CASSLAGQGKSRSYNEQFF.